Each of the 31 T cell receptor delta chains below was sequenced from the same sample in a study of γδ T cells in repeated Plasmodium falciparum infection. TCRdb used CATT to re-call clones from the multiplex PCR reads. The sample includes approximately 60,000 delta-chain clones, over 1.5% of them seen just once. Bulk repertoires came from Vgamma9/Vdelta2+ or Vdelta2-negative gammadelta T cells flow-sorted from PBMC. The sequenced sample consisted of gamma-delta T cells from blood. The receptors here all came from a pool of human donors (malaria-infected and uninfected, not separated).

Comments on this clone: The TCRdb protein, from a much larger clone, departs from this DNA's translation at residue 21, likely by read error; the protein shown derives from the DNA. V and J are TRAV38-2/DV8 and TRDJ1; 7 bases fit TRDD2. Germline CDR1 TSESDYY, CDR2 QEAYKQQN. CDR3 length: 25 amino acids. CDR3 sequence: CAYGERGWISFLRTAAGEYTNKLIF. The DNA of the CDR3 is TGTGCTTACGGGGAGAGGGGGTGGATATCCTTCCTCCGTACGGCGGCCGGCGAGTACACCAATAAACTCATCTTT.

In this sample, this clone turned up a few times. The chain recombines TRDV3 with TRDJ1; 10 bases are shared with TRDD3. No J gene was available from TCRdb, and it was assigned here by a germline match of the DNA. With 2 bases clipped from V and 0 bases from J, the junction kept 33 bases outside the gene matches. Germline CDR1 TVYSNPD, CDR2 GDNSRS (reference sequence). The CDR3 contains 24 residues. CDR3 in DNA: TGTGCCTTTGGTCTCTTCCTACCGCACCGGGGGATACGGGAGAGGTTGAGGGACACCGATAAACTCATCTTT. The encoded protein is CAFGLFLPHRGIRERLRDTDKLIF.

This clone appeared many times. The protein that TCRdb holds for this DNA derives from a much larger clone and differs from the translated DNA at residue 3, which likely indicates a read error; the protein shown here is translated from the DNA. The V and J genes are TRDV1 and TRDJ1; 9 bases match TRDD2. The CDR3 sequence is 18 residues long. Per the germline V gene, CDR1 is TSWWSYY and CDR2 is QGS. CDR3 in DNA: TGTGCTCCTGGGGAACTTGACCCCTTCCTACGGCACACCGATAAACTCATCTTT. Its translation is CAPGELDPFLRHTDKLIF.

This clone was recorded many times. This likely stems from a read error, as it lies one base from a far larger clone. Distinct nucleotide sequences in the sample also encode this CDR3. The chain employs TRDV1 and TRDJ1, with 7 positions matching TRDD3. This CDR3 has 22 amino acids. Looked up from germline, CDR1 is TSWWSYY and CDR2 is QGS. V was clipped by 8 bases and J by 2 bases; unmatched bases: 32. CDR3 residues: CALWGDRIPCTGDGGRTDKLIF. The CDR3 coding sequence is TGTGCTCTTTGGGGTGACCGCATACCCTGCACTGGGGATGGGGGGCGTACCGATAAACTCATCTTT.

This clone was counted a few times. TCRdb attributes to this sequence the protein of a much larger clone, which differs from the DNA translation at residue 10; a read error is likely, and the protein displayed is translated from the DNA. The genes are TRDV3 and TRDJ1; D is perhaps TRDD3 (6 bases). TCRdb lists no J gene, so it was determined here by aligning the DNA to germline. V lost 4 bases, J lost 2 bases, and 32 bases lay in between. The CDR3 sequence is 19 residues long. In germline, CDR1 is TVYSNPD, CDR2 GDNSRS (reference sequence). CDR3 nucleotide sequence: TGTGCCTCCGAGAGGCCCGGTTGGGGGGTACGCGGACAAACCGATAAACTCATCTTT. Residues: CASERPGWGVRGQTDKLIF.

This clone was picked up a small number of times. This DNA's translation differs at residue 9 from TCRdb's protein, which comes from a much larger clone; a read error is likely, and the protein shown is translated from the DNA. This rearrangement joins TRDV1 to TRDJ4, with 8 bases lining up with TRDD3. The length of the CDR3 is 20 residues. With 2 bases clipped from V and 0 bases from J, the junction kept 20 bases outside the gene matches. Germline values: CDR1 TSWWSYY, CDR2 QGS. CDR3: CALGEWRPHWGLRGTRPLIF. The CDR3 nucleotides are TGTGCTCTTGGGGAATGGCGACCCCACTGGGGGCTCAGGGGCACCAGACCCCTGATCTTT.

With respect to this clone: The protein that TCRdb holds for this DNA derives from a much larger clone and differs from the translated DNA at residue 7, which likely indicates a read error; the protein shown here is translated from the DNA. This chain joins TRDV1 and TRDJ1, with 13 positions matching TRDD3. TCRdb carries no J gene annotation; the J gene was assigned here by matching the DNA with germline. The CDR3 has 21 residues. The ends lost 9 bases at V and 5 bases at J; junction bases unmatched: 27. CDR1 is TSWWSYY and CDR2 is QGS in the germline V gene. The CDR3 DNA follows: TGTGCTCTGCGGGTCCTTTCTACGATAATAACTGGGGGATACGCAACTGATAAACTCATCTTT. The encoded protein is CALRVLSTIITGGYATDKLIF.

In the case of this clone: A far larger clone is off by one base, so a read error is likely. Other DNA variants within this sample encode the same CDR3. The V call is TRDV1, the J call TRDJ1; 11 nucleotides match TRDD3. No J gene is reported in TCRdb; it was inferred here by comparing the DNA with germline. The germline CDR1 and CDR2 sequences are TSWWSYY and QGS. This CDR3 is 21 amino acids long. The CDR3 nucleotides read TGTGCTCTAGGGGAAAGTATCCTACAAAACATTTGGGGGATACGCGCCGATAAACTCATCTTT. As protein: CALGESILQNIWGIRADKLIF.

At least ten counts were recorded for this clone. It differs at one base from a far larger clone, so likely a read error. Other nucleotide sequences from this sample produce the same CDR3. The chain joins TRDV1 to TRDJ1, with 10 bases matching TRDD3. Here the J gene came from matching the DNA to germline, since TCRdb omits it. This CDR3 is 25 amino acids long. The germline CDR1 and CDR2 sequences are TSWWSYY and QGS. CDR3 region: CALGTQGLSPFFWGITSGYTDKLIF. The CDR3 DNA is TGTGCCCTTGGGACTCAAGGCCTTTCACCTTTTTTCTGGGGGATAACATCTGGATACACCGATAAACTCATCTTT.

This clone was observed a few times. TCRdb shows a much larger clone's protein in place of this DNA's translation, and the two differ at residue 11, likely through a read error; the protein shown is translated from the DNA. The chain carries TRDV2 and TRDJ1; TRDD3 matches at 10 bases. The CDR3 loop spans 14 amino acids. After removal of 3 bases from V and 9 bases from J, the junction contained 9 bases not matched to a gene. The V gene's germline CDR1 is GEAIGNYY and CDR2 EKD. The CDR3 spells CACDLLGDFDELIF. DNA for the CDR3: TGTGCCTGTGACCTACTGGGGGATTTTGACGAACTCATCTTT.

This clone was found many times. This sequence is one base from a far larger clone and is likely a read error. Other DNA sequences in this specimen translate into the identical CDR3. The rearrangement links TRDV2 to TRDJ1; 9 bases map to TRDD3. CDR3 length: 18 residues. The germline gives CDR1 GEAIGNYY, CDR2 EKD. V shed 0 bases, J shed 3 bases, and the junction held 13 bases outside the gene matches. The CDR3 loop reads CACDTGKLLGDTPDKLIF. The CDR3 DNA follows: TGTGCCTGTGACACCGGGAAGTTACTGGGGGACACGCCCGATAAACTCATCTTT.

This clone was detected only a few times. For this DNA, TCRdb reports the protein of a much larger clone, which diverges at residue 11, most likely from a read error; the protein presented here is translated directly from the DNA. The gene calls are TRDV1 and TRDJ1, with no clear D. The J gene is absent in TCRdb and was assigned here via DNA matching to germline. Germline V lookup: CDR1 TSWWSYY, CDR2 QGS. The ends were cut back, 2 bases at V and 0 bases at J, with 31 bases in the middle. The CDR3 spans 22 residues. The chain's CDR3 is CALGEGLYRTVGHLPYTDKLIF. CDR3 coding DNA: TGTGCTCTTGGGGAAGGTCTCTACCGTACTGTGGGTCACCTCCCCTACACCGATAAACTCATCTTT.

This clone came up a few times. The amino acid sequence in TCRdb belongs to a much larger clone and departs from this DNA's translation at residue 19, likely a sequencing read error; the sequence shown is translated from the DNA. DNA for the CDR3: TGTGCTCTTGGGGAAAGAGTATGGCCTACCGGGGGATACGCCAGGGAAGGGAGGGCCGATAAACTCATCTTT. Encoded protein: CALGERVWPTGGYAREGRADKLIF. V usage is TRDV1 and J usage is TRDJ1; the match to TRDD3 covers 10 bases. Germline assignment: CDR1 TSWWSYY and CDR2 QGS. The CDR3 consists of 24 residues. The J segment lost 3 bases and the V segment lost 2 bases, leaving 30 bases of the junction unmatched.

Turning to this clone: This is likely an artifact of a read error, given a far larger clone one base away. In the same sample, other DNA sequences code for this CDR3. The chain carries TRDV1 and TRDJ1, with 12 positions matching TRDD3. J lost 5 bases, V lost 3 bases, and 22 bases had no gene match. The CDR3 is 21 residues long. CDR1 and CDR2 (germline): TSWWSYY, QGS. CDR3 bases: TGTGCTCTTGGGGAGTTCACGGCGGTACTGGGGGATACTGTCGTCATGGATAAACTCATCTTT. Protein sequence: CALGEFTAVLGDTVVMDKLIF.

This clone was seen a handful of times. TCRdb assigns this DNA the protein of a much larger clone, which departs from its translation at residue 17; this likely reflects a read error, and the protein shown comes from translating the DNA. The chain has TRDV1 and TRDJ1; 11 bases are a match to TRDD3. Since TCRdb gives no J gene, matching the DNA to germline was used here to assign it. J was trimmed by 0 bases and V by 0 bases; bases with no gene match: 24. Germline V gene sequence: CDR1 TSWWSYY, CDR2 QGS. This CDR3 comprises 24 residues. DNA of the CDR3: TGTGCTCTTGGGGAACTCAGATCCTACCTCCTTCGTACTGGGGGATATACCCACACCGATAAACTCATCTTT. Protein sequence: CALGELRSYLLRTGGYTHTDKLIF.

This clone was counted between two and nine times. This chain connects TRDV2 to TRDJ1, with 7 bases lining up with TRDD3. Since TCRdb gives no J gene, matching the DNA to germline was used here to assign it. The germline V gene has CDR1 GEAIGNYY and CDR2 EKD. This CDR3 is 16 amino acids long. With 0 bases clipped from V and 4 bases from J, the junction kept 10 bases outside the gene matches. CDR3 bases: TGTGCCTGTGACACCGAGAAACTGGGGATAAGCGATAAACTCATCTTT. This encodes CACDTEKLGISDKLIF.

This clone has a handful of counts. TCRdb records a much larger clone's protein for this DNA, with a difference at residue 17 that likely arises from a read error; the protein given is the translation of the DNA. The genes are TRDV1 and TRDJ1, with a tentative D call TRDD3 (6 bases). The J gene, absent from TCRdb, was called here by matching the DNA to germline. The CDR3 has 20 residues. The germline gives CDR1 TSWWSYY, CDR2 QGS. The DNA of the CDR3 is TGTGCTCTTGGGGAACCCAAAAAGTGGGTCTGGGGACCGTACACCGATGAACTCATCTTT. This sequence encodes CALGEPKKWVWGPYTDELIF.

This clone was seen a handful of times. The amino acid sequence in TCRdb belongs to a much larger clone and departs from this DNA's translation at residue 10, likely a sequencing read error; the sequence shown is translated from the DNA. The chain recombines TRDV2 with TRDJ1, with 10 bases lining up with TRDD3. No J gene is reported in TCRdb; it was inferred here by comparing the DNA with germline. CDR3 length: 16 residues. With V trimmed by 3 bases and J by 1 base, 7 bases remained unmatched. Germline CDR1 GEAIGNYY, CDR2 EKD. The CDR3 coding sequence is TGTGCCTGTGACTACAACTGGGGGATTACCACCGATAAACTCATCTTT. It encodes CACDYNWGITTDKLIF.

This clone was seen ten or more times. This likely stems from a read error, as it lies one base from a far larger clone. The sample contains more than one DNA sequence encoding this CDR3. The rearrangement uses TRDV3 and TRDJ1; 12 bases match TRDD3. Germline values: CDR1 TVYSNPD, CDR2 GDNSRS (reference sequence). This CDR3 has 28 amino acids. V was clipped by 2 bases and J by 0 bases; unmatched bases: 43. The CDR3 sequence is CAFGGSSPLGDTGSACLRIATYTDKLIF. DNA for the CDR3: TGTGCCTTTGGTGGTTCCTCCCCGCTGGGGGATACGGGGAGCGCATGTCTACGGATAGCTACGTACACCGATAAACTCATCTTT.

The sample holds a few counts of this clone. TCRdb pairs this DNA with a much larger clone's protein that differs at residue 4, likely a read error; the protein shown was translated from the DNA. CDR3 amino acids: CALEELGPPLGPLDWGELYTDKLIF. In DNA form, the CDR3 reads TGTGCTCTTGAGGAACTAGGACCCCCCTTAGGGCCCCTCGACTGGGGGGAATTGTACACCGATAAACTCATCTTT. This rearrangement joins TRDV1 to TRDJ1; 8 nucleotides align to TRDD3. Since TCRdb gives no J gene, matching the DNA to germline was used here to assign it. The V gene's germline CDR1 is TSWWSYY and CDR2 QGS. The CDR3 consists of 25 residues.

There are many counts of this clone. A far bigger clonotype differs at one base, so this is likely a read error. Other DNA sequences in the sample encode the same CDR3. The chain employs TRDV1 and TRDJ1; 7 positions agree with TRDD3. Germline CDR1 reads TSWWSYY; CDR2 reads QGS. CDR3 length equals 17 residues. This chain's CDR3 is CALGEELGLRATDKLIF. CDR3 in DNA: TGTGCTCTTGGGGAAGAACTGGGGCTTAGGGCCACCGATAAGCTCATCTTT.

Regarding this clone: This likely came from a read error, as a far larger clone is one base away. The sample holds other DNA sequences that translate to the same CDR3. The chain's CDR3 is CALGDAGLPTSPRVGKLIF. Written as DNA, the CDR3 is TGTGCTCTTGGGGACGCAGGCCTTCCTACGTCTCCCCGAGTGGGCAAACTCATCTTT. The chain has TRDV1 and TRDJ1; 9 nucleotides match TRDD2. Germline V gene sequence: CDR1 TSWWSYY, CDR2 QGS. This CDR3 has 19 residues. Trimming took 3 bases from V and 8 from J; bases not matched to a gene: 22.

About this clone: A read error likely explains why the TCRdb protein, taken from a much larger clone, differs from this DNA's translation at residue 17; the protein shown is translated from the DNA. The V call is TRDV1, the J call TRDJ1; no firm D call. Here the J gene was assigned by germline matching of the DNA, as TCRdb has none. The CDR3 contains 23 residues. CDR1 TSWWSYY and CDR2 QGS come from the germline V gene. V lost 0 bases to trimming and J lost 0 bases, with 32 bases between them. CDR3 sequence: CALGELITKFSSPEGPHTDKLIF. In DNA, the CDR3 is TGTGCTCTTGGGGAACTAATAACAAAGTTTAGTTCCCCCGAGGGGCCACACACCGATAAACTCATCTTT.

This clone was found a few times. The translation of this DNA and the TCRdb protein of a much larger clone differ at residue 17, probably owing to a read error; the protein shown here is translated from the DNA. The V gene is TRDV2, the J gene TRDJ3; 12 bases agree with TRDD3. Looked up from germline, CDR1 is GEAIGNYY and CDR2 is EKD. The CDR3 contains 21 residues. In DNA form, the CDR3 reads TGTGCCTGTGACACCTTACTGGGGGATACCCATTCCTCCTGGGACACCCAACAGATGTTTTTC. Amino acids: CACDTLLGDTHSSWDTQQMFF.

In this sample, this clone turned up many times. A far larger clone is off by one base, so a read error is likely. The sample contains more than one DNA sequence encoding this CDR3. CDR3 sequence (DNA): TGTGCTCTTGGGGAGACCTCCTGGTACTGGGGGATGGGGATACCGTACACCGATAAACTCATCTTT. Translation: CALGETSWYWGMGIPYTDKLIF. The V call is TRDV1, the J call TRDJ1; 10 nucleotides agree with TRDD3. Germline V CDR1 and CDR2: TSWWSYY, QGS. This CDR3 is 22 amino acids long. V lost 3 bases and J lost 0; bases outside the gene matches: 22.

This clone was observed at least ten times. A far larger clone differs by one base, so this is likely a read error. The V call is TRDV1, the J call TRDJ1, with 13 bases lining up with TRDD3. Germline V gives CDR1 TSWWSYY, CDR2 QGS. The CDR3 has 22 amino acids. The CDR3 DNA follows: TGTGCTCTTGGGGAACTGGGATCAAGTCGTACTGGGGGATACGTCGACACCGATAAACCCATCTTT. It yields the protein CALGELGSSRTGGYVDTDKPIF.

Points on this clone: The protein that TCRdb holds for this DNA derives from a much larger clone and differs from the translated DNA at residue 5, which likely indicates a read error; the protein shown here is translated from the DNA. The V call is TRDV2, the J call TRDJ1; 8 nucleotides match TRDD3. The J gene is not listed in TCRdb, so it was assigned here from a DNA match to germline. This CDR3 has 21 amino acids. The V gene end was trimmed by 3 bases and the J gene end by 0 bases; junction bases not matched to a gene: 23. Germline V gene lookup returns CDR1 GEAIGNYY and CDR2 EKD. In DNA form, the CDR3 reads TGTGCCTGTGACGCGAAGAGGCGGCTGGGGGACTCCATGGCGTACACCGATAAACTCATCTTT. Its protein product is CACDAKRRLGDSMAYTDKLIF.

As to this clone: The protein given by TCRdb reflects a much larger clone and differs at residue 16 from this DNA's translation, likely from a read error; the protein shown is the DNA's translation. The CDR3 loop reads CACDTVLGDTALTAQPFF. The CDR3 nucleotides read TGTGCCTGTGACACCGTACTGGGGGATACGGCTTTGACAGCACAACCCTTCTTT. V is TRDV2 and J is TRDJ2, with TRDD3 matching over 13 bases. Germline V CDR1 and CDR2: GEAIGNYY, EKD. The CDR3 runs 18 residues.

V and J are TRDV1 and TRDJ1; 10 bases align to TRDD3. The CDR3 has 20 amino acids. The V segment lost 2 bases and the J segment 2 bases; nucleotides outside the gene matches: 17. Per the germline V gene, CDR1 is TSWWSYY and CDR2 is QGS. CDR3 sequence: CALGEVPIWGIKGSTDKLIF. For the CDR3, the DNA is TGTGCTCTTGGGGAAGTGCCCATCTGGGGGATAAAGGGGTCAACCGATAAACTCATCTTT.

A few counts support this clone. Since a far larger clone is one base different, this is likely a read error. Other DNA sequences from this sample encode an identical CDR3 as well. The chain recombines TRDV1 with TRDJ1, with TRDD3 matching 8 bases. This CDR3 has 21 amino acids. Germline V gene data show CDR1 as TSWWSYY and CDR2 as QGS. Trimming removed 3 bases from V and 1 base from J; junction bases left unmatched: 22. The CDR3 bases are TGTGCTCTTGGGGACCCCCTCCCAACATTACTGGGGGTTTTACTCACCGATAAACTCATCTTT. Its translation is CALGDPLPTLLGVLLTDKLIF.

This clone was detected many times. This DNA's translation and the protein TCRdb lists, from a much larger clone, do not match at residue 10, likely due to a read error; the protein shown is translated from the DNA. The chain has TRDV1 and TRDJ1; D is perhaps TRDD2 (5 bases). Germline lookup yields CDR1 TSWWSYY and CDR2 QGS. This CDR3 is 14 amino acids long. V was shortened by 4 bases and J by 4 bases, with 13 bases between the two germline ends. CDR3 bases: TGTGCTCTTGGGGTCCCTTCGTGGGTCGATAAACTCATCTTT. It specifies CALGVPSWVDKLIF.